Described below is a single T cell receptor beta chain sequence and its context. This entry is derived from a study of blood T cell repertoires in COVID-19. At the level of the study: Researchers got acute and convalescent COVID-19 samples from the United States, Italy and Spain. Sources were T cells, B-cell-depleted T cells, or PBMCs; the material itself was cDNA or gDNA.

Original data processing: For nucleated cells, counts were estimated from reference gene primer amplification. Assay: immunoSEQ multiplex PCR; the TCRdb copy retains only in-frame clones and omits some. The DNA gave D and trimming, while V, J and clone size come from that table. The sample lists about 140,000 clones, around 86% occurring once. Germline V gene data show CDR1 as SGHTA and CDR2 as FQGNSA. With 0 bases removed from V and 5 bases from J, the gap between germline ends came to 11 bases. CDR3 length equals 16 residues. The sequence was collected from a human donor in a cohort sampled during active COVID-19. This chain connects TRBV7-2 to TRBJ1-6; no clear D. The specimen was peripheral blood. The CDR3 reads CASSLASGADNSPLHF. CDR3 sequence (DNA): TGTGCCAGCAGCTTAGCGTCCGGAGCCGATAATTCACCCCTCCACTTT.